One and the same sample provided the 16 T cell receptor beta chains below, sequenced in a study of control samples from healthy donors and cancer patients (dated by TCRdb to the early 2020s). Library method: the immunoSEQ multiplex PCR assay. TCRdb's version of the immuneACCESS table is confined to in-frame rearrangements and falls short of the full clone set. An unresolved V gene accounts for under half of the shortfall where checked; the remainder is of unknown origin. In all, the sample holds about 94,000 clones, and roughly 86% of those were seen once. Roughly 1.3% of the sample belongs to the ten largest clones. The sequenced material came from blood. The receptors here all came from a woman in her fifties or sixties in good health.

The V and J genes are TRBV9 and TRBJ1-1; D call uncertain. The CDR3 extends over 14 amino acids. Per the germline V gene, CDR1 is SGDLS and CDR2 is YYNGEE. V was trimmed by 0 bases and J by 6 bases, leaving 12 bases between them. The CDR3 nucleotides read TGTGCCAGCAGCGTAGCGGAGGGAAGGGCTGAAGCTTTCTTT. Encoded protein: CASSVAEGRAEAFF.

The J gene is TRBJ2-4, the V gene TRBV6-5, with D unresolved. The V end was cut by 2 bases, the J end by 2 bases, with 4 bases between. This CDR3 spans 13 amino acids. CDR1 MNHEY and CDR2 SVGAGI come from the germline V gene. In DNA, the CDR3 is TGTGCCAGCAGTTACGACACCAAAAACATTCAGTACTTC. It specifies CASSYDTKNIQYF.

V usage is TRBV7-8 and J usage is TRBJ2-4, with TRBD1 matching 8 bases. CDR3 length equals 15 residues. Germline CDR1 and CDR2: SGHVS and FQNEAQ. V shed 4 bases, J shed 7 bases, and the junction held 9 bases outside the gene matches. In DNA, the CDR3 is TGTGCCAGCAGCTCGCAACCGGGACAGGCGAACATTCAGTACTTC. Translated: CASSSQPGQANIQYF.

The rearrangement joins TRBV2 to TRBJ1-6; 7 positions match TRBD1. CDR3 length: 15 residues. Germline V gene lookup returns CDR1 SNHLY and CDR2 FYNNEI. Trimming cost V 8 bases and J 7 bases; bases outside gene matches: 11. The CDR3 sequence: CASGSRGQVNSPLHF. The CDR3 DNA sequence: TGTGCCAGCGGTAGTAGGGGGCAGGTGAATTCACCCCTCCACTTT.

This chain joins TRBV18 and TRBJ1-1; D is uncertain. The CDR3 runs 13 residues. Germline values: CDR1 KGHSH, CDR2 LQKENI. V lost 2 bases, J lost 4 bases, and 8 bases lay in between. CDR3 in amino acids: CASSPSSGTEAFF. In nucleotides, the CDR3 is TGTGCCAGCTCACCATCATCCGGCACTGAAGCTTTCTTT. Full variable domain (remainder filled in from reference TRBV18 and TRBJ1-1): NAGVMQNPRHLVRRRGQEARLRCSPMKGHSHVYWYRQLPEEGLKFMVYLQKENIIDESGMPKERFSAEFPKEGPSILRIQQVVRGDSAAYFCASSPSSGTEAFFGQGTRLTVV.

The V and J genes are TRBV11-3 and TRBJ2-7; D gene ambiguous. Looked up from germline, CDR1 is SGHNT and CDR2 is YENEEA. V dropped 0 bases and J dropped 4 bases, with 10 bases sitting between them. The CDR3 extends over 14 amino acids. CDR3: CASSLDGGEYEQYF. DNA of the CDR3: TGTGCCAGCAGCTTAGATGGCGGTGAATACGAGCAGTACTTC.

This clone appeared once. V and J are TRBV19 and TRBJ1-2; 7 bases agree with TRBD1. The CDR3 runs to 15 residues. The V segment lost 1 base and the J segment 3 bases; nucleotides outside the gene matches: 5. Germline V gives CDR1 LNHDA, CDR2 SQIVND (reference sequence). CDR3 nucleotides: TGTGCCAGTAGTATAGGACAGGGTGGAGACTATGGCTACACCTTC. This encodes CASSIGQGGDYGYTF.

This clone has just one count. The genes are TRBV10-3 and TRBJ2-7; no clear D. The CDR3 runs to 13 residues. Trimming removed 8 bases at V and 0 bases at J, with 11 bases between. Germline V lookup: CDR1 ENHRY, CDR2 SYGVKD. CDR3: CAISRTGSYEQYF. CDR3 nucleotides: TGTGCCATCTCACGGACGGGCTCCTACGAGCAGTACTTC.

The chain carries TRBV18 and TRBJ2-4, with TRBD1 matching over 10 bases. The V gene's germline CDR1 is KGHSH and CDR2 LQKENI. J was trimmed by 0 bases and V by 3 bases; bases with no gene match: 8. The CDR3 extends over 18 amino acids. In nucleotides, the CDR3 is TGTGCCAGCTCACCGGGGACAGGGGCTAACCTAGCCAAAAACATTCAGTACTTC. Amino acid sequence: CASSPGTGANLAKNIQYF.

This clone appeared once. This chain connects TRBV13 to TRBJ2-7, with D possibly being TRBD1 or TRBD2 (5 bases each). Germline CDR1 is PRHDT and CDR2 is FYEKMQ (reference sequence). The CDR3 is 16 amino acids. Trimming took 2 bases from V and 2 from J, leaving 16 bases between them. The CDR3 here is CASSLRAGAPTYEQYF. DNA of the CDR3: TGTGCCAGCAGCTTAAGGGCCGGGGCCCCCACCTACGAGCAGTACTTC.

This clone was detected a few times. J is TRBJ2-3 and V is TRBV6-5; the match to TRBD1 covers 8 bases. This CDR3 has 14 residues. Germline-derived CDR1 and CDR2 are MNHEY and SVGAGI. With V trimmed by 2 bases and J by 5 bases, 3 bases remained unmatched. CDR3 amino acids: CASSYRDRQDTQYF. DNA for the CDR3: TGTGCCAGCAGTTACCGGGACAGGCAAGATACGCAGTATTTT.

V usage is TRBV5-4 and J usage is TRBJ2-5; 7 bases map to TRBD2. After removal of 2 bases from V and 5 bases from J, the junction contained 12 bases not matched to a gene. The germline V gene has CDR1 SGHNT and CDR2 YYREEE (reference sequence). The CDR3 runs to 16 residues. The CDR3 protein is CASSFGGGSKGETQYF. DNA of the CDR3: TGTGCCAGCAGCTTCGGCGGGGGATCGAAGGGGGAGACCCAGTACTTC.

The chain is built from TRBV4-1 and TRBJ2-1; D might be TRBD1 (6 bases). V gave up 4 bases and J gave up 4 bases, with 20 bases separating them. The length of the CDR3 is 17 residues. The germline V gene has CDR1 MGHRA and CDR2 YSYEKL. The DNA for the CDR3 is TGCGCCAGCAGCCGAAGTCCAAGGACAGAGTTTTACAATGAGCAGTTCTTC. It translates to CASSRSPRTEFYNEQFF.

This clone was detected only once. This rearrangement joins TRBV7-2 to TRBJ2-5, with 7 nucleotides matching TRBD2. V shed 3 bases and J 6 bases; nucleotides not matched to a gene: 7. Germline loops: CDR1 SGHTA, CDR2 FQGNSA. The CDR3 has 14 amino acids. The CDR3 region has the DNA TGTGCCAGCAGCTTGGGGGGGGAGGCGAAGACCCAGTACTTC. Protein: CASSLGGEAKTQYF.

The chain links TRBV2 to TRBJ2-7; a possible D gene is TRBD1 (5 bases). V was trimmed by 8 bases and J by 2 bases, leaving 16 bases between them. This CDR3 comprises 14 residues. CDR1 and CDR2 from the germline V gene are SNHLY and FYNNEI. CDR3 protein: CASVEQVGPYEQYF. The CDR3, as DNA: TGTGCCAGCGTAGAACAGGTGGGGCCCTACGAGCAGTACTTC.

The chain has TRBV28 and TRBJ1-5; D not resolved. Per the germline V gene, CDR1 is MDHEN and CDR2 is SYDVKM. The V end lost 3 bases, the J end lost 4 bases, and 13 bases lay between the germline ends. The CDR3 is 15 amino acids. In nucleotides, the CDR3 is TGTGCCAGCAGTTTGATGCCGGGTGTTAATCAGCCCCAGCATTTT. It codes for CASSLMPGVNQPQHF.